This T cell receptor (beta chain) was captured in a study of persistence of HIV-infected CD4 T cells. Study summary: A median of around 8 years of suppressive ART preceded sampling. Overall study results and limits: TCRbeta richness was lower in CMV- and Gag-responding cells than in anti-CD3/anti-CD28-responding cells. TCR analyses could not target the rare provirus-carrying CMV-responding cells.

V was clipped by 1 base and J by 2 bases, with 18 bases between them. From germline, CDR1 is SGHDN and CDR2 FVKESK. This CDR3 is built from 18 residues. Overlapping HIV-1 Gag 15-mer peptides at approximately 0.91 ug per peptide per mL were used. CD40L/CD69 double-negative CD45RO-high memory CD4+ T cells were collected. This was the immunoSEQ version 4 assay in survey mode. The protocol was immunoSEQ multiplex PCR, while the TCRdb copy is restricted to in-frame clones and leaves out a portion. The sample shows about 36,000 clones, 85% to 90% of them seen only once. For this clone: What it binds is not known.

The J gene is TRBJ2-1, the V gene TRBV14, with a weak D call TRBD2 (5 bases). Here the sequenced sample was cultured CD4+ T cells from PBMCs, taken from a patient who received antiretroviral therapy. The clonotype originates from an adult with HIV. The donor label of this sample is uncertain. The CDR3 region has the DNA TGTGCCAGCAGCCAAGTCTTCGGCCGGGGAGACGCCTACAATGAGCAGTTCTTC. It yields the protein CASSQVFGRGDAYNEQFF.